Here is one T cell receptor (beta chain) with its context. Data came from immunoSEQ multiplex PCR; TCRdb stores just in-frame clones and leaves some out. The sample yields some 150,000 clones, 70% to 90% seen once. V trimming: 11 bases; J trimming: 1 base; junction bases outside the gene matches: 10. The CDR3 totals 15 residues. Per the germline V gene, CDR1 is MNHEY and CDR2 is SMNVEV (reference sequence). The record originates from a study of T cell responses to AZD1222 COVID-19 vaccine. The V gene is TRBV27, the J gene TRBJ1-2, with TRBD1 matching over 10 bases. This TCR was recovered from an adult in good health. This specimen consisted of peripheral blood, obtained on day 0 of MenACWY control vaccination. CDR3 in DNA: TGTGCCGCGCGACGGACAGGGGGGTATAACTATGGCTACACCTTC. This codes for CAARRTGGYNYGYTF.